This T cell receptor (beta chain) was sequenced for a study of vaccination and CD4 T cells after COVID-19. For the study at large: Convalescent patients, SARS-CoV-2 positive by nasal swab PCR, comprised fewer than ten mild cases and one severe case.

Treatment denoted: 10-day PBMC culture with coronavirus spike peptide pools or control peptides (ViraFEST assay). Under the ViraFEST approach, antigen-specific T cells were expanded with peptide pools and TCRs subsequently sequenced. Germline V gene lookup returns CDR1 DFQATT and CDR2 SNEGSKA (reference sequence). The CDR3 is made up of 13 amino acids. Trimming took 1 base from V and 0 from J, leaving 6 bases between them. Cultured CD4+ T cells had their DNA profiled by the Oncomine TCR Beta short-read assay. Genomic DNA was taken out of cultured CD4+ T cells by extraction. TCRdb independently ran MiXCR on the PCR reads; one entry per CDR3 protein. Found here are some 18,000 distinct CDR3 sequences, around 45% of them singletons; the top ten hold approximately 6.6%. Details on this clonotype: Its matching antigen is unknown.

Material: CD4+ T cells from blood, cultured in vitro, obtained after SARS-CoV-2 vaccination. This TCR was sampled from a human donor who had recovered from COVID-19. The genes are TRBV20-1 and TRBJ2-5; D not certain. In DNA form, the CDR3 reads TGCAGTGCTAGAGTAGGGAACCAAGAGACCCAGTACTTC. As protein: CSARVGNQETQYF.